This is a list of T cell receptor beta chains from one sample in a study of T-cell reconstitution after alpha-beta-depleted transplantation in children. TCRdb reanalysed the PCR reads using MiXCR and keeps one entry per CDR3 protein. The sample carries around 360,000 distinct CDR3 sequences, 10% recorded once. The material sequenced was PBMCs from the stem cell graft donor, taken from the stem cell graft. The receptors derive from a human donor who donated a stem cell graft to a child with acute lymphoblastic leukemia. CDR3s include the opening cysteine and the closing phenylalanine or tryptophan. The order of the fields is J gene, V gene, D gene, CDR3 length, clone size, CDR3 protein, CDR3 DNA. D genes are given only for firm matches. Rows give clone size only sometimes, using once, few, many, or a class for an expanded clone.

>TRBJ2-2|TRBV6-2/TRBV6-3|NA|14|few
CASIRQWMGGELFF
TGTGCCAGCATCCGACAATGGATGGGCGGGGAGCTGTTTTTT
>TRBJ2-3|TRBV12-3/TRBV12-4|TRBD2|11|NA
CASSAGTSGYF
TGTGCCAGCAGTGCCGGGACTAGCGGGTATTTT
>TRBJ2-5|TRBV15|TRBD2|17|few
CATSRGREASPQETQYF
TGTGCCACCAGCAGGGGTCGGGAGGCTAGCCCACAAGAGACCCAGTACTTC
>TRBJ2-7|TRBV4-1|NA|11|NA
CASSQDRRVYF
TGCGCCAGCAGCCAAGACAGGCGGGTGTACTTC
>TRBJ2-7|TRBV27|NA|19|NA
CASTETGYALRLADYEQYF
TGTGCCAGCACCGAGACAGGGTATGCTTTGAGACTAGCCGACTACGAGCAGTACTTC
>TRBJ2-2|TRBV29-1|NA|14|many
CSAKQVQGTGELFF
TGCAGCGCCAAACAGGTCCAGGGTACCGGGGAGCTGTTTTTT
>TRBJ2-1|TRBV28|TRBD1|15|few
CASSFLQGGYNEQFF
TGTGCCAGCAGTTTTTTACAGGGGGGCTACAATGAGCAGTTCTTC
>TRBJ2-1|TRBV7-7|TRBD2|16|NA
CASSSSGRAGRNEQFF
TGTGCTAGCAGCTCTAGCGGGAGGGCCGGACGCAATGAGCAGTTCTTC
>TRBJ2-1|TRBV27|TRBD2|18|many
CASSPPTGTSGFYNEQFF
TGTGCCAGCAGTCCCCCGACAGGGACTAGCGGATTCTACAATGAGCAGTTCTTC
>TRBJ1-2|TRBV30|NA|14|NA
CAWSVDTRNYGYTF
TGTGCCTGGAGTGTGGACACTCGCAACTATGGCTACACCTTC
>TRBJ2-5|TRBV5-1|NA|12|few
CASSPGQWGQYF
TGCGCCAGCAGCCCCGGACAGTGGGGCCAGTACTTC
>TRBJ2-7|TRBV5-1|NA|15|NA
CASSQSGLPFYEQYF
TGCGCCAGCAGCCAATCCGGACTGCCCTTCTACGAGCAGTACTTC
>TRBJ2-5|TRBV4-1|NA|19|few
CASRHHSEDVVSPGETQYF
TGCGCCAGCAGACACCACTCTGAGGATGTAGTGTCCCCGGGGGAGACCCAGTACTTC
>TRBJ2-7|TRBV10-3|TRBD1|14|many
CATGTGTEKGEQYF
TGTGCCACCGGGACAGGGACGGAGAAAGGGGAGCAGTACTTC
>TRBJ2-1|TRBV5-1|NA|17|many
CASSLGGGDLSYNEQFF
TGCGCCAGCAGCTTGGGTGGGGGCGACTTATCCTACAATGAGCAGTTCTTC
>TRBJ2-1|TRBV5-6|NA|11|many
CASSTGYEQFF
TGTGCCAGCAGCACAGGGTATGAGCAGTTCTTC
>TRBJ2-7|TRBV24-1|NA|12|NA
CATSDSIYEQYF
TGTGCCACCAGTGATTCGATCTACGAGCAGTACTTC
>TRBJ2-1|TRBV12-3/TRBV12-4|TRBD2|16|few
CASTVAGVGAYNEQFF
TGTGCCAGCACCGTAGCGGGAGTGGGGGCCTACAATGAGCAGTTCTTC
>TRBJ2-5|TRBV10-3|TRBD2|14|few
CAISGTSGQETQYF
TGTGCCATCAGCGGGACTAGCGGGCAAGAGACCCAGTACTTC
>TRBJ1-2|TRBV24-1|TRBD1|14|NA
CATSGAGGNYGYTF
TGTGCCACCAGTGGTGCAGGGGGTAACTATGGCTACACCTTC
>TRBJ2-3|TRBV7-2|NA|12|NA
CASSLMTDTQYF
TGTGCCAGCAGCTTAATGACAGATACGCAGTATTTT
>TRBJ2-3|TRBV7-9|NA|14|NA
CASSSLTLTDTQYF
TGTGCCAGCAGCTCTCTGACTCTCACAGATACGCAGTATTTT
>TRBJ2-4|TRBV7-2|NA|16|few
CASRQQPGLSKNIQYF
TGTGCCAGCAGACAACAACCGGGTCTTAGCAAAAACATTCAGTACTTC
>TRBJ2-3|TRBV15|TRBD2|17|few
CATSGELAGGYTDTQYF
TGTGCCACCAGCGGAGAGTTAGCGGGAGGGTATACAGATACGCAGTATTTT
>TRBJ2-5|TRBV20-1|NA|12|many
CSARTVGETQYF
TGCAGTGCTAGGACGGTGGGAGAGACCCAGTACTTC
>TRBJ2-4|TRBV12-3/TRBV12-4|TRBD1|13|many
CASRGTGRNIQYF
TGTGCCAGCAGAGGGACAGGGAGGAACATTCAGTACTTC
>TRBJ2-2|TRBV4-2|NA|15|many
CASSTPNLHTGELFF
TGTGCCAGCAGCACCCCAAATCTTCACACCGGGGAGCTGTTTTTT
>TRBJ2-7|TRBV15|TRBD1|12|NA
CATSSGQGRRYF
TGTGCCACCAGCAGCGGACAGGGACGGCGGTACTTC
>TRBJ2-6|TRBV12-3/TRBV12-4|NA|15|NA
CASSLEQTGANVLTF
TGTGCCAGCAGTTTGGAACAGACTGGGGCCAACGTCCTGACTTTC
>TRBJ2-7|TRBV7-2|TRBD2|13|NA
CASRASGFYEQYF
TGTGCCAGTAGGGCTAGCGGATTTTACGAGCAGTACTTC
>TRBJ2-4|TRBV28|NA|15|many
CASIGEWETKNIQYF
TGTGCCAGCATAGGGGAGTGGGAAACCAAAAACATTCAGTACTTC
>TRBJ2-4|TRBV12-3/TRBV12-4|TRBD2|20|many
CASSPYTSGTGSLAKNIQYF
TGTGCCAGCAGCCCGTACACTAGCGGGACAGGAAGTCTAGCCAAAAACATTCAGTACTTC
>TRBJ2-7|TRBV7-9|NA|15|NA
CASSLSQGRNYEQYF
TGTGCCAGCAGCTTAAGCCAGGGGAGAAACTACGAGCAGTACTTC
>TRBJ1-2|TRBV20-1|NA|18|once
CSARDRGPGHDFNYGYTF
TGCAGTGCTAGAGATCGGGGACCGGGACACGATTTTAACTATGGCTACACCTTC
>TRBJ1-1|TRBV7-8|NA|13|few
CASSLYVGTEAFF
TGTGCCAGCAGCTTATACGTAGGGACTGAAGCTTTCTTT
>TRBJ2-1|TRBV14|NA|13|few
CASSQNLVTEQFF
TGTGCCAGCAGCCAAAATCTAGTGACTGAGCAGTTCTTC
>TRBJ1-1|TRBV18|NA|15|NA
CASSPQRAGDTEAFF
TGTGCCAGCTCACCACAAAGGGCAGGCGACACTGAAGCTTTCTTT